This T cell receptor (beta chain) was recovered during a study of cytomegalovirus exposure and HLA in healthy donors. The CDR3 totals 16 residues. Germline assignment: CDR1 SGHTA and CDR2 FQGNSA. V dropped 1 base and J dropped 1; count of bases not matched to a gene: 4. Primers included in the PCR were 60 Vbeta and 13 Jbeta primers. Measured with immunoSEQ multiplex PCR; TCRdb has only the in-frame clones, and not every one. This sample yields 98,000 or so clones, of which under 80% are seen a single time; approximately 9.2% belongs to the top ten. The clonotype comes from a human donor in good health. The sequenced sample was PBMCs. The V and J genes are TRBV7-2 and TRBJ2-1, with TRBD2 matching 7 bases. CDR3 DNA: TGTGCCAGCAGCTTAGTTGGCGGGAGTTCCTACAATGAGCAGTTCTTC. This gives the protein CASSLVGGSSYNEQFF.